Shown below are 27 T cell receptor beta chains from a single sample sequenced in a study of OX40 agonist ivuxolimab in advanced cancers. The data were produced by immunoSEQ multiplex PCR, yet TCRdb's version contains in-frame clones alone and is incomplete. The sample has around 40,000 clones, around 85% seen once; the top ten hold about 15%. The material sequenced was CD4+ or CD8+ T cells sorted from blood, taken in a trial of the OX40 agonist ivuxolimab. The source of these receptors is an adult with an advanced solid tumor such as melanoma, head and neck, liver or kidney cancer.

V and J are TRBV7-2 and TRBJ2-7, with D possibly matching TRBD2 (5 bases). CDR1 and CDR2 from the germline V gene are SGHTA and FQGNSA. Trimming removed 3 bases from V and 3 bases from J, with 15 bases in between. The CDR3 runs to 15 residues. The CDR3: CASSFPPKEVYEQYF. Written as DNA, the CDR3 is TGTGCCAGCAGCTTCCCCCCAAAGGAGGTCTACGAGCAGTACTTC.

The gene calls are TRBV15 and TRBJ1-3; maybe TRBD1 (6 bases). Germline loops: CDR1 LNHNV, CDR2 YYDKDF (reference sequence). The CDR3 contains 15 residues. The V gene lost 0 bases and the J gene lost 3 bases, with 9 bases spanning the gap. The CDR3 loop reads CATSRDRGSGNTIYF. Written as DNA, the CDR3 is TGTGCCACCAGCAGAGACAGGGGAAGTGGAAACACCATATATTTT.

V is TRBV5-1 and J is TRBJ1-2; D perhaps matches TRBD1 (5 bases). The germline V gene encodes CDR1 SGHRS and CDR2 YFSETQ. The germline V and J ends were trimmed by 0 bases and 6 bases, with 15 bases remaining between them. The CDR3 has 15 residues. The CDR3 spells CASSLEAREADGYTF. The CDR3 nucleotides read TGCGCCAGCAGCTTGGAGGCCAGGGAAGCGGATGGCTACACCTTC.

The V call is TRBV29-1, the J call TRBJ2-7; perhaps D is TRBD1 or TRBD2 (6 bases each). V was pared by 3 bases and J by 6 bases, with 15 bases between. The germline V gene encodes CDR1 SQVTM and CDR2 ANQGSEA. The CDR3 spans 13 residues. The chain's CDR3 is CSVEGGLGREQYF. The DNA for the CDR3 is TGCAGCGTTGAGGGGGGCTTGGGGCGCGAGCAGTACTTC.

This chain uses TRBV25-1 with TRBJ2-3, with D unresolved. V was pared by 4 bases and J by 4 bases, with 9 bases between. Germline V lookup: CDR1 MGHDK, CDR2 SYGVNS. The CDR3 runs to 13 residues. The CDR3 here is CASSAKNADTQYF. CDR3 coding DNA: TGTGCCAGCAGTGCCAAAAACGCAGATACGCAGTATTTT.

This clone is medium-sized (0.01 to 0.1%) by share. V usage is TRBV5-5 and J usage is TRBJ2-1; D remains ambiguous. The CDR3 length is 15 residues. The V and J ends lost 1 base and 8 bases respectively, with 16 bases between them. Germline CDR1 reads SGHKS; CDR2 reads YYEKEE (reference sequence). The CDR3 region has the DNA TGTGCCAGCAGCTTGTATGTGCGACCAACGGATGAGCAGTTCTTC. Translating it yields CASSLYVRPTDEQFF.

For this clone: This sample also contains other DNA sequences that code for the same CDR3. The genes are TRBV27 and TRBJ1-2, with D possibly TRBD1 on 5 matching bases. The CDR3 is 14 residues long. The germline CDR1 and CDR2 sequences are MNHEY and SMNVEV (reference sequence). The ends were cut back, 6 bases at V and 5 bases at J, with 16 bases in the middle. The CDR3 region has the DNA TGTGCCAGCAGACCGGACACGCTTAATTATGGCTACACCTTC. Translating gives CASRPDTLNYGYTF.

This CDR3 reads CASSKSQGATNEKLFF. The CDR3, as DNA: TGTGCCAGCAGCAAGTCTCAGGGGGCAACTAATGAAAAACTGTTTTTT. The genes are TRBV21-1 and TRBJ1-4; TRBD1, the D gene given by the table, was not confirmed from the DNA. TRBV21-1 is reported as a pseudogene. The CDR3 sequence is 16 residues long.

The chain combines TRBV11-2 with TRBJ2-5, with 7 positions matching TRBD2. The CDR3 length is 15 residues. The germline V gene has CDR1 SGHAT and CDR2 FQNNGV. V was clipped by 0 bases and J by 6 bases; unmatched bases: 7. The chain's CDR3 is CASSLDAGERQTQYF. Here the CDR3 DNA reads TGTGCCAGCAGCTTAGATGCGGGGGAGAGACAGACCCAGTACTTC. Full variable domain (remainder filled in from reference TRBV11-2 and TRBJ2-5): EAGVAQSPRYKIIEKRQSVAFWCNPISGHATLYWYQQILGQGPKLLIQFQNNGVVDDSQLPKDRFSAERLKGVDSTLKIQPAKLEDSAVYLCASSLDAGERQTQYFGPGTRLLVL.

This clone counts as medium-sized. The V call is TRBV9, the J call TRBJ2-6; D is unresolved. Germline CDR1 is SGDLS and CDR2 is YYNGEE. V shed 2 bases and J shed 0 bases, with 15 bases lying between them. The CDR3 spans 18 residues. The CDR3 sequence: CASSVKPPGTSGANVLTF. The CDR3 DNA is TGTGCCAGCAGCGTTAAACCGCCCGGTACCTCTGGGGCCAACGTCCTGACTTTC.

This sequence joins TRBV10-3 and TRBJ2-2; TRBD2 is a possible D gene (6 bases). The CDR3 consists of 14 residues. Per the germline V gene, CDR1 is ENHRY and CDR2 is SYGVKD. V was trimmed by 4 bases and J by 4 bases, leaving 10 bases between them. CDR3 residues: CAISASGGTGELFF. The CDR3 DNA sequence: TGTGCCATCAGTGCGTCCGGGGGCACCGGGGAGCTGTTTTTT.

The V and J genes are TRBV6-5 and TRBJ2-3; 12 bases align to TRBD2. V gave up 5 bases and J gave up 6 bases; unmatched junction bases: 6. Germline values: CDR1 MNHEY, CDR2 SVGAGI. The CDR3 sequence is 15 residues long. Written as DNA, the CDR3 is TGTGCCAGCAGTCCTAGCGGGGGGGCCGGGGATACGCAGTATTTT. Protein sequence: CASSPSGGAGDTQYF.

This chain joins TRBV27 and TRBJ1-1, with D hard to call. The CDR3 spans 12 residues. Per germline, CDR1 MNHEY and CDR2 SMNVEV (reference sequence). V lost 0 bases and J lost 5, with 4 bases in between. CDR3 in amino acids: CASSLSGTEAFF. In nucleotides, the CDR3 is TGTGCCAGCAGTTTATCGGGGACTGAAGCTTTCTTT.

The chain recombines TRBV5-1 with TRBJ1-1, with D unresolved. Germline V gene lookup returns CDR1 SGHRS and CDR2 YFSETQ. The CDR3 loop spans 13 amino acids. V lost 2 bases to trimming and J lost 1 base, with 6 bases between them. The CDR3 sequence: CASSFKGNTEAFF. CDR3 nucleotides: TGCGCCAGCAGCTTCAAGGGGAACACTGAAGCTTTCTTT.

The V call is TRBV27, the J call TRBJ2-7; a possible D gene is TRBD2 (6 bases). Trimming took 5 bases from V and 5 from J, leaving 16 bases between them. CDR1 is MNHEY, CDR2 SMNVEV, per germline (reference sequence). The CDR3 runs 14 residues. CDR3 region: CASSPTGLPNEQYF. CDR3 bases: TGTGCCAGCAGTCCAACCGGACTACCTAACGAGCAGTACTTC.

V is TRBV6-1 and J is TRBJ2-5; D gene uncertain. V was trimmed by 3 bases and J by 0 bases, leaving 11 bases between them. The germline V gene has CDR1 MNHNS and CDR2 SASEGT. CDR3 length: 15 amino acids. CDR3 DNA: TGTGCCAGCAGTGAGGTAGCAGTCTACCAAGAGACCCAGTACTTC. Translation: CASSEVAVYQETQYF.

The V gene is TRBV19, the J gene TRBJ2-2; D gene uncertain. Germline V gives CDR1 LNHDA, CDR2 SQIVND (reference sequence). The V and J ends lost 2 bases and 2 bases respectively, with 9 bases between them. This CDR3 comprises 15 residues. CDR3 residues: CASSIPDINTGELFF. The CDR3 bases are TGTGCCAGTAGTATACCCGACATTAACACCGGGGAGCTGTTTTTT.

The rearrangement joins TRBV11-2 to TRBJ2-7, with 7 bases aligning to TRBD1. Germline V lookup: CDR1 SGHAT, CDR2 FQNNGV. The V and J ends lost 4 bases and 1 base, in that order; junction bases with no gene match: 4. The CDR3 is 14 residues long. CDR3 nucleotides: TGTGCCAGCAGCTCCTTGGACAGGTCCTACGAGCAGTACTTC. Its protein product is CASSSLDRSYEQYF.

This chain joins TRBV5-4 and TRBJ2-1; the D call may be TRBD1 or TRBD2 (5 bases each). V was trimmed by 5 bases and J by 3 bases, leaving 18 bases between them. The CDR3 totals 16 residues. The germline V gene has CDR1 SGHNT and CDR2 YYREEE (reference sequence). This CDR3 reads CASRGDVSKIYNEQFF. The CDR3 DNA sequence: TGTGCCAGCAGGGGGGATGTGTCGAAGATCTACAATGAGCAGTTCTTC.

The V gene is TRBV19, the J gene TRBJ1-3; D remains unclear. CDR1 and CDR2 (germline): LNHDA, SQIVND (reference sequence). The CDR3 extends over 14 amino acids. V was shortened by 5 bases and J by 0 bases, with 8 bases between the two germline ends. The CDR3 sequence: CASSSITSGNTIYF. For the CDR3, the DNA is TGTGCCAGTAGTTCTATTACCTCTGGAAACACCATATATTTT. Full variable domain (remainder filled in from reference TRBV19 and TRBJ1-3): DGGITQSPKYLFRKEGQNVTLSCEQNLNHDAMYWYRQDPGQGLRLIYYSQIVNDFQKGDIAEGYSVSREKKESFPLTVTSAQKNPTAFYLCASSSITSGNTIYFGEGSWLTVV.

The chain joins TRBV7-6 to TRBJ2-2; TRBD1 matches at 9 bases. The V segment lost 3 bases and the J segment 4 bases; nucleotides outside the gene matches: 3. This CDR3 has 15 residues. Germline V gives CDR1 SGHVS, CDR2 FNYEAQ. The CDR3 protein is CASSLGTGPTGELFF. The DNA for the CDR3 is TGTGCCAGCAGCTTGGGGACAGGGCCCACCGGGGAGCTGTTTTTT.

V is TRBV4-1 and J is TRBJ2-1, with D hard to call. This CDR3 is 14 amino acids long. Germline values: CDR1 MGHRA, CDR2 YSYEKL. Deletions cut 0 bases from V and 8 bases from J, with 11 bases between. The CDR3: CASSQELSSDEQFF. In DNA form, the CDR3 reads TGCGCCAGCAGCCAAGAGCTCAGCTCGGATGAGCAGTTCTTC.

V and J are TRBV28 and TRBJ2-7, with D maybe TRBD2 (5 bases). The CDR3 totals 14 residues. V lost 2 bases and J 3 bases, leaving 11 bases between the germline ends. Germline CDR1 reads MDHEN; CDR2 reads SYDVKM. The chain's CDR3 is CASSLMSSSYEQYF. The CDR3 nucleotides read TGTGCCAGCAGTTTAATGTCTAGCAGCTACGAGCAGTACTTC.

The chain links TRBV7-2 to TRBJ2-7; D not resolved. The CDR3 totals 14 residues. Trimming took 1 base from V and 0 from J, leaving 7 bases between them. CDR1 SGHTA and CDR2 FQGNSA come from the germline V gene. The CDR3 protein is CASSLDGLSYEQYF. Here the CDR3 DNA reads TGTGCCAGCAGCTTAGACGGCCTCTCCTACGAGCAGTACTTC.

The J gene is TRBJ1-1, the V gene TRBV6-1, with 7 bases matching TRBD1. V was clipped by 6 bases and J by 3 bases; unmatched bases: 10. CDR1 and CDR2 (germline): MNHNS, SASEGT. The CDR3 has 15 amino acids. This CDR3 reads CASRRPRGPDTEAFF. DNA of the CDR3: TGTGCCAGCAGGCGCCCAAGGGGGCCGGACACTGAAGCTTTCTTT.

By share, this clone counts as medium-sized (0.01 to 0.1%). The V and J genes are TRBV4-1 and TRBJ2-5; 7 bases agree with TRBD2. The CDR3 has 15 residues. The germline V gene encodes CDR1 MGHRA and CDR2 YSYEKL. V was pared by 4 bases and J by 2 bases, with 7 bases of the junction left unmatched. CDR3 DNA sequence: TGCGCCAGCAGCCGCGGGGGTAGGACGCAAGAGACCCAGTACTTC. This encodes CASSRGGRTQETQYF.

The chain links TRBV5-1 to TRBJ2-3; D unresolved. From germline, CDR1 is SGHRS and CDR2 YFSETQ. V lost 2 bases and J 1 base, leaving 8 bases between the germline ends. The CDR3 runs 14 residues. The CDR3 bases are TGCGCCAGCAGCTTTGGTGCAGGCACAGATACGCAGTATTTT. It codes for CASSFGAGTDTQYF.